Below are 31 T cell receptor beta chains sequenced from a single sample in a study of CD8 T cells in ankylosing spondylitis. No antigen has been assigned to these receptors. The study's findings and limits: Blood of patients with ankylosing spondylitis appeared to be characterized by a TCR beta motif of several highly homologous variants.

TCRdb reanalysed the 5' RACE reads using MiXCR and keeps one entry per CDR3 protein. The sample records roughly 490,000 distinct CDR3 sequences, about 5.4% being singletons. The sample taken for sequencing was blood, either unsorted or a sorted T cell fraction (not recorded which). The receptors were gathered from a male donor with ankylosing spondylitis.

The table lists this clonotype with a few counts. The V and J genes are TRBV7-9 and TRBJ2-7, with a tentative D call TRBD2 (6 bases). Germline CDR1 is SEHNR and CDR2 is FQNEAQ (reference sequence). The CDR3 contains 14 residues. V gave up 0 bases and J gave up 5 bases, with 11 bases separating them. As DNA, the CDR3 is TGTGCCAGCAGCTTAGCAGGGACTCCCGACGAGCAGTACTTC. It yields the protein CASSLAGTPDEQYF.

This clonotype occurred many times. V gene TRBV10-3 combines with J gene TRBJ1-2; a possible D gene is TRBD1 (6 bases). This CDR3 is built from 14 residues. Trimming cost V 6 bases and J 7 bases, with 18 bases left between them. Germline assignment: CDR1 ENHRY and CDR2 SYGVKD. CDR3 nucleotide sequence: TGTGCCATCAGGGACAGCCCGTCGGTCCTTGGCTACACCTTC. Translated, it gives CAIRDSPSVLGYTF.

This clonotype was seen at least ten times. The rearrangement links TRBV7-9 to TRBJ2-2, with TRBD1 matching 8 bases. The CDR3 contains 13 residues. CDR1 is SEHNR, CDR2 FQNEAQ, per germline (reference sequence). With V trimmed by 11 bases and J by 8 bases, 10 bases remained unmatched. The CDR3 reads CALLQGAMGELFF. The CDR3 region has the DNA TGTGCCTTGCTGCAGGGGGCCATGGGGGAGCTGTTTTTT.

The genes are TRBV27 and TRBJ2-1, with D possibly matching TRBD1 (5 bases). V lost 3 bases and J 7 bases, leaving 10 bases between the germline ends. Looked up from germline, CDR1 is MNHEY and CDR2 is SMNVEV (reference sequence). The CDR3 is 13 amino acids. DNA of the CDR3: TGTGCCAGCAGTTTCCTCGGACAAAATGAGCAGTTCTTC. Translating gives CASSFLGQNEQFF.

This clonotype showed up many times. The chain carries TRBV5-1 and TRBJ2-3; D uncertain. V was pared by 5 bases and J by 2 bases, with 6 bases between. Germline assignment: CDR1 SGHRS and CDR2 YFSETQ. There are 12 residues in the CDR3. In DNA form, the CDR3 reads TGCGCCAGCAGGATTTCCACAGATACGCAGTATTTT. This translates into CASRISTDTQYF.

This clonotype has at least ten counts. The J gene is TRBJ1-1, the V gene TRBV18; D might be TRBD1 (5 bases). This CDR3 is built from 15 residues. CDR1 KGHSH and CDR2 LQKENI come from the germline V gene. V lost 3 bases and J 1 base, leaving 12 bases between the germline ends. This CDR3 reads CASSPDWGRNTEAFF. CDR3 nucleotide sequence: TGTGCCAGCTCACCCGATTGGGGCCGGAACACTGAAGCTTTCTTT.

This clonotype was detected ten times or more. The chain joins TRBV13 to TRBJ1-1; D is unresolved. The CDR3 is 15 residues long. Germline CDR1 PRHDT, CDR2 FYEKMQ (reference sequence). The V and J ends lost 5 bases and 4 bases respectively, with 17 bases between them. Here the CDR3 DNA reads TGTGCCAGCAGCCCTTCAGCTTTACGTGGCACTGAAGCTTTCTTT. Translated: CASSPSALRGTEAFF.

This clonotype occurred many times. The V gene is TRBV7-2, the J gene TRBJ2-1; 9 bases align to TRBD1. The germline V gene has CDR1 SGHTA and CDR2 FQGNSA. The CDR3 is 15 amino acids. J was trimmed by 6 bases and V by 5 bases; bases with no gene match: 8. The CDR3 loop is CASSLRQGVVNEQFF. The CDR3 region has the DNA TGTGCCAGCAGCCTCAGACAGGGGGTAGTCAATGAGCAGTTCTTC.

This clonotype appeared many times. The CDR3 DNA is TGTGCCAGCAGCGTAGGGAGAAGCGTTCAGGAAGAGACCCAGTACTTC. It is translated as CASSVGRSVQEETQYF. The gene calls are TRBV9 and TRBJ2-5; no clear D. With 0 bases removed from V and 3 bases from J, the gap between germline ends came to 15 bases. CDR1 is SGDLS and CDR2 is YYNGEE in the germline V gene. The CDR3 length is 16 residues.

Many counts were recorded for this clonotype. The chain recombines TRBV25-1 with TRBJ2-1; D is ambiguous. V lost 4 bases to trimming and J lost 0 bases, with 7 bases between them. In germline, CDR1 is MGHDK, CDR2 SYGVNS. This CDR3 comprises 14 residues. For the CDR3, the DNA is TGTGCCAGCAGTGGGTCTAACTCCTACAATGAGCAGTTCTTC. Protein: CASSGSNSYNEQFF.

As for this clonotype: This may stem from a read error, because a much larger clone lies one nucleotide away. V usage is TRBV4-3 and J usage is TRBJ2-1; no clear D gene. TRBJ2-7 explains the end of the DNA better; the J call may be wrong. The V gene's germline CDR1 is LGHNA and CDR2 YSLEER. The CDR3 length is 13 residues. The CDR3 DNA is TGCGCCAGCAGCTTCTCTAACTACAATGAGCAGTACTTC. Encoded protein: CASSFSNYNEQYF.

The table lists this clonotype with many counts. V gene TRBV5-1 combines with J gene TRBJ2-7; D ambiguous. Germline V gene lookup returns CDR1 SGHRS and CDR2 YFSETQ. Trimming removed 4 bases at V and 11 bases at J, with 16 bases between. The CDR3 is 12 amino acids. The CDR3 loop is CASSAPGQRKYF. DNA for the CDR3: TGCGCCAGCAGCGCCCCCGGGCAAAGGAAGTACTTC. Based on the CDR3 plus reference TRBV5-1 and TRBJ2-7, the full variable domain is KAGVTQTPRYLIKTRGQQVTLSCSPISGHRSVSWYQQTPGQGLQFLFEYFSETQRNKGNFPGRFSGRQFSNSRSEMNVSTLELGDSALYLCASSAPGQRKYFGPGTRLTVT.

This clonotype was seen repeatedly, ten times or more. This chain joins TRBV20-1 and TRBJ1-1; possibly TRBD1 for D (5 bases). The CDR3 is made up of 13 amino acids. The germline gives CDR1 DFQATT, CDR2 SNEGSKA (reference sequence). V shed 3 bases and J shed 3 bases, with 11 bases lying between them. The CDR3 here is CSASRQQDTEAFF. The CDR3 DNA reads TGCAGTGCTAGCAGACAACAGGACACTGAAGCTTTCTTT.

This clonotype showed up many times. The chain couples TRBV11-2 to TRBJ2-7, with 7 nucleotides matching TRBD1. The CDR3 totals 12 residues. The J segment lost 7 bases and the V segment lost 6 bases, leaving 6 bases of the junction unmatched. Germline V lookup: CDR1 SGHAT, CDR2 FQNNGV. The CDR3 loop reads CASRHDRDEQYF. CDR3 DNA: TGTGCCAGCAGGCATGACAGGGATGAGCAGTACTTC.

This clonotype was detected only a few times. V is TRBV9 and J is TRBJ2-1; D is ambiguous. The CDR3 is 15 amino acids. Germline V gene data show CDR1 as SGDLS and CDR2 as YYNGEE. Trimming stripped 3 bases from V and 10 bases from J, with 20 bases between. CDR3 protein: CASSGHTDGSQEQFF. Written as DNA, the CDR3 is TGTGCCAGCAGCGGCCATACGGACGGGTCTCAAGAGCAGTTCTTC.

Many counts were recorded for this clonotype. The genes are TRBV20-1 and TRBJ1-1; D may be TRBD1 (6 bases). Germline CDR1 and CDR2: DFQATT and SNEGSKA (reference sequence). CDR3 length equals 15 residues. V was shortened by 1 base and J by 4 bases, with 16 bases between the two germline ends. CDR3: CSARGLRQDVTEAFF. The CDR3, as DNA: TGCAGTGCTAGAGGGCTCCGACAGGACGTCACTGAAGCTTTCTTT.

This clonotype was seen many times. The chain carries TRBV28 and TRBJ1-2; D is ambiguous. Germline CDR1 and CDR2: MDHEN and SYDVKM. The CDR3 length is 12 residues. Trimming removed 6 bases from V and 8 bases from J, with 13 bases in between. Here the CDR3 DNA reads TGTGCCAGCAGGATCCCGTGGTGGGGCTACACCTTC. This codes for CASRIPWWGYTF.

Remarks on this clonotype: Sequence at one end of the junction differs from germline and may be a read error. The genes are TRBV29-1 and TRBJ1-1; D perhaps matches TRBD1 (5 bases). Germline CDR1 is SQVTM and CDR2 is ANQGSEA. This CDR3 contains 16 residues. The CDR3 bases are TGCTGCGTTAACGGCGAGGCAGGAAGGGGGAACACTGAAGCTTTCTTT. Translated: CCVNGEAGRGNTEAFF. Full variable domain (rest looked up from reference TRBV29-1 and TRBJ1-1): SAVISQKPSRDICQRGTSLTIQCQVDSQVTMMFWYRQQPGQSLTLIATANQGSEATYESGFVIDKFPISRPNLTFSTLTVSNMSPEDSSIYLCCVNGEAGRGNTEAFFGQGTRLTVV.

On this clonotype itself: A much larger clone lies one base from this, so it may be a read error. The chain combines TRBV6-5 with TRBJ2-3; D is ambiguous. The CDR3 is 14 amino acids. Germline V gene lookup returns CDR1 MNHEY and CDR2 SVGAGI. CDR3 bases: TGTGCCAGCTGTTACTCCCGGGCGGCAGATACGCAGTATTTT. Amino acids: CASCYSRAADTQYF.

This clonotype was detected ten times or more. V and J are TRBV7-2 and TRBJ2-7, with D unresolved. V was cut by 3 bases and J by 6 bases, with 9 bases left in between. Germline V CDR1 and CDR2: SGHTA, FQGNSA. CDR3 length: 12 residues. The CDR3 protein is CASSFDRFEQYF. CDR3 coding DNA: TGTGCCAGCAGCTTCGACCGCTTCGAGCAGTACTTC.

This clonotype was counted at least ten times. This chain links TRBV7-6 with TRBJ2-1; 8 positions match TRBD2. The CDR3 contains 16 residues. Losses at the gene ends were 5 bases for V and 7 bases for J; bases not matched to a gene: 13. Germline V gene data show CDR1 as SGHVS and CDR2 as FNYEAQ. The CDR3, as DNA: TGTGCCAGCAGCCTCGCGGAGAGCGGGAGTACAAATGAGCAGTTCTTC. It encodes CASSLAESGSTNEQFF.

The table lists this clonotype with a few counts. This chain connects TRBV5-5 to TRBJ2-1, with D uncertain. V lost 3 bases to trimming and J lost 8 bases, with 6 bases between them. The CDR3 has 11 amino acids. Germline V lookup: CDR1 SGHKS, CDR2 YYEKEE (reference sequence). The CDR3 reads CASSYRDEQFF. The CDR3 coding sequence is TGTGCCAGCAGCTATAGAGATGAGCAGTTCTTC.

This clonotype was picked up one time. A read error may be the cause here, since a much bigger clone is one base away. This chain connects TRBV18 to TRBJ2-1; TRBD2 matches 10 bases. Per the germline V gene, CDR1 is KGHSH and CDR2 is LQKENI. This CDR3 has 15 residues. J lost 7 bases, V lost 7 bases, and 10 bases had no gene match. CDR3 amino acids: CASLPLAGDRNEQFF. CDR3 bases: TGTGCCAGCTTACCGCTAGCGGGAGATAGGAATGAGCAGTTCTTC.

This clonotype was found many times. The chain has TRBV28 and TRBJ2-3; 7 bases are shared with TRBD1. The CDR3 has 15 residues. Per germline, CDR1 MDHEN and CDR2 SYDVKM. V shed 5 bases and J 0 bases; nucleotides not matched to a gene: 5. The CDR3 here is CASSLDRASTDTQYF. CDR3 DNA: TGTGCCAGCAGTCTCGACAGGGCGAGCACAGATACGCAGTATTTT. The full variable domain, in which reference TRBV28 and TRBJ2-3 provide the parts outside the CDR3, is DVKVTQSSRYLVKRTGEKVFLECVQDMDHENMFWYRQDPGLGLRLIYFSYDVKMKEKGDIPEGYSVSREKKERFSLILESASTNQTSMYLCASSLDRASTDTQYFGPGTRLTVL.

This clonotype was detected many times. This chain links TRBV24-1 with TRBJ2-2, with TRBD1 matching 7 bases. The V segment lost 4 bases and the J segment 4 bases; nucleotides outside the gene matches: 5. This CDR3 has 15 residues. In germline, CDR1 is KGHDR, CDR2 SFDVKD. The CDR3 DNA reads as TGTGCCACCAGTGACCCGGGACAGCTCACCGGGGAGCTGTTTTTT. This codes for CATSDPGQLTGELFF.

This clonotype was seen ten or more times. The chain couples TRBV4-2 to TRBJ1-1, with D unclear. The CDR3 sequence is 12 residues long. Germline V gene data show CDR1 as LGHNA and CDR2 as YNFKEQ. Trimming shortened V by 3 bases and J by 0 bases, and 2 bases separated the two germline ends. CDR3 amino acids: CASSQMNTEAFF. CDR3 DNA sequence: TGTGCCAGCAGCCAGATGAACACTGAAGCTTTCTTT.

This clonotype was recorded many times. The V and J genes are TRBV20-1 and TRBJ2-3; D assignment may be TRBD1 or TRBD2 (5 bases each). The V end was cut by 5 bases, the J end by 8 bases, with 11 bases between. The germline V gene has CDR1 DFQATT and CDR2 SNEGSKA (reference sequence). This CDR3 has 11 amino acids. In nucleotides, the CDR3 is TGCAGTGCTGAAGAGAGGGGTACGCAGTATTTT. Translating it yields CSAEERGTQYF.

The table lists this clonotype with many counts. V is TRBV7-2 and J is TRBJ2-3, with D possibly matching TRBD2 (6 bases). Germline lookup yields CDR1 SGHTA and CDR2 FQGNSA. The V end was cut by 3 bases, the J end by 5 bases, with 21 bases between. The CDR3 has 17 residues. The CDR3 reads CASSLMVYAGIGDTQYF. For the CDR3, the DNA is TGTGCCAGCAGCTTGATGGTCTACGCGGGGATAGGAGATACGCAGTATTTT.

This clonotype appeared many times. The chain combines TRBV20-1 with TRBJ1-1; no firm D call. CDR1 is DFQATT and CDR2 is SNEGSKA in the germline V gene (reference sequence). The CDR3 has 11 amino acids. Trimming took 4 bases from V and 4 from J, leaving 7 bases between them. CDR3 protein: CSATDTTEAFF. DNA of the CDR3: TGCAGTGCTACCGACACCACTGAAGCTTTCTTT.

This clonotype was counted between two and nine times. The rearrangement joins TRBV7-6 to TRBJ1-1, with 7 bases lining up with TRBD1. V lost 5 bases to trimming and J lost 10 bases; unmatched junction nucleotides: 7. Germline values: CDR1 SGHVS, CDR2 FNYEAQ. The CDR3 extends over 12 amino acids. The CDR3 DNA is TGTGCCAGCAGCCCAGGGGGGGCGTCAGCTTTCTTT. Protein: CASSPGGASAFF.

The table lists this clonotype with many counts. This chain links TRBV7-2 with TRBJ2-1; the D is unclear. Germline loops: CDR1 SGHTA, CDR2 FQGNSA. This CDR3 spans 14 amino acids. V lost 1 base to trimming and J lost 5 bases, with 9 bases between them. CDR3 bases: TGTGCCAGCAGCTTAGAAGTACTCCACAATGAGCAGTTCTTC. This sequence encodes CASSLEVLHNEQFF.